Following are 23 T cell receptor beta chains from one sample sequenced in a study of cytomegalovirus exposure and HLA in healthy donors. PCR used 60 Vbeta primers and 13 Jbeta primers. The method was immunoSEQ multiplex PCR; TCRdb's version includes in-frame clones alone and lacks a portion of them. The table includes roughly 150,000 clones, roughly 80% detected once. Specimen: PBMCs. The source is a male donor in good health and CMV-seronegative.

This clone was detected only once. The CDR3 nucleotides read TGTGCCAGCAGCGCTAACAGGGCTTGGGCTGATGGGGAGCTGTTTTTT. It encodes CASSANRAWADGELFF. The chain joins TRBV13 to TRBJ2-2; possibly TRBD1 for D (6 bases). V was clipped by 5 bases and J by 8 bases, with 21 bases between them. CDR1 and CDR2 from the germline V gene are PRHDT and FYEKMQ (reference sequence). The CDR3 is made up of 16 amino acids.

This CDR3 reads CASSVGLSGANVLTF. The CDR3 DNA follows: TGTGCCAGCAGCGTAGGACTCTCTGGGGCCAACGTCCTGACTTTC. This rearrangement joins TRBV9 to TRBJ2-6; D is uncertain. This CDR3 is 15 amino acids long. Deletions cut 0 bases from V and 0 bases from J, with 4 bases between. The germline V gene encodes CDR1 SGDLS and CDR2 YYNGEE.

This clone was counted a few times. This chain links TRBV6-1 with TRBJ2-6; tentative D call: TRBD2 (5 bases). CDR1 and CDR2 from the germline V gene are MNHNS and SASEGT. This CDR3 has 17 residues. The germline V and J ends were trimmed by 4 bases and 4 bases, with 17 bases remaining between them. This CDR3 is CASSALLDSGGANVLTF. The CDR3 DNA is TGTGCCAGCAGTGCGCTCCTGGACTCTGGGGGGGCCAACGTCCTGACTTTC.

The V call is TRBV2, the J call TRBJ1-5; perhaps TRBD1 as D (6 bases). V gave up 3 bases and J gave up 2 bases, with 14 bases separating them. The germline V gene has CDR1 SNHLY and CDR2 FYNNEI. The CDR3 is 16 amino acids. DNA for the CDR3: TGTGCCAGCAGTGACCCACAGGGTTTGGGCAATCAGCCCCAGCATTTT. This sequence encodes CASSDPQGLGNQPQHF.

This chain uses TRBV5-6 with TRBJ2-1; TRBD2 matches at 14 bases. This CDR3 is built from 16 residues. Germline V gene lookup returns CDR1 SGHDT and CDR2 YYEEEE. Trimming removed 7 bases from V and 9 bases from J; junction bases left unmatched: 12. CDR3 sequence (DNA): TGTGCCAGCGAAAACCTGGGACTAGCGGGGGTGGGTGAGCAGTTCTTC. Protein sequence: CASENLGLAGVGEQFF.

The chain joins TRBV4-1 to TRBJ1-2; D is unresolved. Germline V gene data show CDR1 as MGHRA and CDR2 as YSYEKL. This CDR3 spans 15 amino acids. Trimming pared 1 base from V and 5 bases from J, leaving 14 bases between. CDR3 sequence: CASSQVGGSSYGYTF. The CDR3, as DNA: TGCGCCAGCAGCCAAGTTGGAGGGTCGAGTTATGGCTACACCTTC.

This clone has just a few counts. J is TRBJ1-2 and V is TRBV6-5; perhaps TRBD1 as D (6 bases). The germline CDR1 and CDR2 sequences are MNHEY and SVGAGI. This CDR3 is 14 amino acids long. The V end lost 4 bases, the J end lost 8 bases, and 17 bases lay between the germline ends. The CDR3 here is CASSSRTASKGYTF. The CDR3 nucleotides read TGTGCCAGCAGTTCTCGGACAGCCTCCAAGGGCTACACCTTC.

This chain joins TRBV28 and TRBJ1-1; no definite D call. The ends were cut back, 7 bases at V and 1 base at J, with 4 bases in the middle. Germline V gene data show CDR1 as MDHEN and CDR2 as SYDVKM. There are 11 residues in the CDR3. The CDR3 here is CASTQNTEAFF. CDR3 nucleotide sequence: TGTGCCAGCACCCAGAACACTGAAGCTTTCTTT.

The V call is TRBV5-4, the J call TRBJ2-1, with 7 bases that match TRBD2. Trimming removed 8 bases from V and 9 bases from J; junction bases left unmatched: 14. This CDR3 comprises 14 residues. The germline V gene encodes CDR1 SGHNT and CDR2 YYREEE (reference sequence). CDR3 nucleotides: TGTGCCAGTCAGCTCGATATGGGGGAGGGTGAGCAGTTCTTC. Translation: CASQLDMGEGEQFF. Looking up the rest from reference TRBV5-4 and TRBJ2-1 gives the full variable domain: ETGVTQSPTHLIKTRGQQVTLRCSSQSGHNTVSWYQQALGQGPQFIFQYYREEENGRGNFPPRFSGLQFPNYSSELNVNALELDDSALYLCASQLDMGEGEQFFGPGTRLTVL.

The chain joins TRBV5-6 to TRBJ2-7, with D maybe TRBD1 (6 bases). Trimming took 2 bases from V and 3 from J, leaving 15 bases between them. This CDR3 region has 15 residues. From germline, CDR1 is SGHDT and CDR2 YYEEEE. The CDR3 spells CASSFPRTANYEQYF. CDR3 DNA: TGTGCCAGCAGCTTTCCACGGACAGCTAACTACGAGCAGTACTTC.

This chain uses TRBV15 with TRBJ2-7; TRBD1 matches 7 bases. This CDR3 comprises 14 residues. V was clipped by 5 bases and J by 1 base; unmatched bases: 5. Germline loops: CDR1 LNHNV, CDR2 YYDKDF (reference sequence). This chain's CDR3 is CATSSGQVSYEQYF. The CDR3 nucleotides read TGTGCCACCAGCTCTGGACAGGTGTCCTACGAGCAGTACTTC.

The rearrangement links TRBV15 to TRBJ1-5, with unresolved D. The CDR3 extends over 14 amino acids. V shed 0 bases and J shed 6 bases, with 9 bases lying between them. Germline V CDR1 and CDR2: LNHNV, YYDKDF (reference sequence). Written as DNA, the CDR3 is TGTGCCACCAGCAGAGATTCTTCCGGTCAGCCCCAGCATTTT. This encodes CATSRDSSGQPQHF.

J is TRBJ1-6 and V is TRBV5-8; TRBD1 agrees at 8 bases. Germline trimming cut 4 bases from V and 8 bases from J; bases unmatched to any gene: 8. This CDR3 region has 15 residues. Germline V gene data show CDR1 as SGHTS and CDR2 as YDEGEE. The CDR3 DNA sequence: TGTGCCAGCAGCCTCCAGGGGGCCGGTGATTCACCCCTCCACTTT. Translated: CASSLQGAGDSPLHF. Variable domain in full (rest from reference TRBV5-8 and TRBJ1-6): EAGVTQSPTHLIKTRGQQATLRCSPISGHTSVYWYQQALGLGLQFLLWYDEGEERNRGNFPPRFSGRQFPNYSSELNVNALELEDSALYLCASSLQGAGDSPLHFGNGTRLTVT.

The sample holds one count of this clone. This chain links TRBV10-3 with TRBJ2-7; 7 nucleotides align to TRBD1. CDR1 is ENHRY, CDR2 SYGVKD, per germline. The ends lost 4 bases at V and 3 bases at J; junction bases unmatched: 9. This CDR3 spans 15 amino acids. The CDR3 coding sequence is TGTGCCATCAGTGCACAAGGGGACAGAATCTACGAGCAGTACTTC. Its translation: CAISAQGDRIYEQYF.

The rearrangement joins TRBV18 to TRBJ2-1, with 9 bases aligning to TRBD1. Unmatched junction bases numbered 8, after V lost 6 bases and J lost 2 bases. This CDR3 is built from 16 residues. Per the germline V gene, CDR1 is KGHSH and CDR2 is LQKENI. Here the CDR3 reads CASSALTGGPYNEQFF. CDR3 coding DNA: TGTGCCAGCTCCGCGCTGACAGGGGGACCCTACAATGAGCAGTTCTTC.

The rearrangement links TRBV10-2 to TRBJ2-7; TRBD1 aligns across 10 bases. V was pared by 6 bases and J by 9 bases, with 11 bases of the junction left unmatched. From germline, CDR1 is WSHSY and CDR2 SAAADI. This CDR3 contains 14 residues. CDR3 DNA: TGCGCCAGCAGCCCGGGGGCGACAGGGGGCCGGCAGTACTTC. This translates into CASSPGATGGRQYF.

The gene calls are TRBV6-5 and TRBJ1-6; D might be TRBD1 (5 bases). V was pared by 0 bases and J by 7 bases, with 10 bases between. The CDR3 length is 15 residues. Germline-derived CDR1 and CDR2 are MNHEY and SVGAGI. The CDR3 DNA reads as TGTGCCAGCAGTTACTCGGATGGGGCGAATTCACCCCTCCACTTT. This translates into CASSYSDGANSPLHF.

V usage is TRBV11-2 and J usage is TRBJ2-1; 9 bases align to TRBD2. This CDR3 has 15 residues. Germline-derived CDR1 and CDR2 are SGHAT and FQNNGV. J was trimmed by 8 bases and V by 1 base; bases with no gene match: 6. The CDR3 region has the DNA TGTGCCAGCAGCTTAGGTAGCGGGAGAAGGGATGAGCAGTTCTTC. Translation: CASSLGSGRRDEQFF.

The chain combines TRBV10-3 with TRBJ1-2; maybe TRBD1 (5 bases). The V end lost 7 bases, the J end lost 4 bases, and 28 bases lay between the germline ends. Germline assignment: CDR1 ENHRY and CDR2 SYGVKD. The CDR3 is made up of 18 amino acids. The CDR3 sequence: CAITPEGQGPGSLYGYTF. The CDR3 DNA follows: TGTGCCATCACCCCGGAGGGGCAGGGCCCCGGAAGCCTCTATGGCTACACCTTC.

This chain connects TRBV27 to TRBJ2-2; the D gene is possibly TRBD2 (7 bases). This CDR3 contains 15 residues. Per germline, CDR1 MNHEY and CDR2 SMNVEV (reference sequence). V was clipped by 2 bases and J by 7 bases, with 14 bases between them. DNA for the CDR3: TGTGCCAGCAGTTTAAGGGGGGGCTTCATCGGGGAGCTGTTTTTT. Translated: CASSLRGGFIGELFF.

The chain recombines TRBV27 with TRBJ2-3; the D gene is possibly TRBD2 (6 bases). V gave up 3 bases and J gave up 5 bases, with 12 bases separating them. Per germline, CDR1 MNHEY and CDR2 SMNVEV (reference sequence). The CDR3 sequence is 14 residues long. CDR3 sequence (DNA): TGTGCCAGCAGTTTCTCCGGGAGCGGAGATACGCAGTATTTT. Its protein is CASSFSGSGDTQYF.

The chain links TRBV19 to TRBJ2-7, with TRBD2 identical over 13 bases. This CDR3 comprises 14 residues. Trimming took 6 bases from V and 6 from J; bases not matched to a gene: 5. CDR1 and CDR2 from the germline V gene are LNHDA and SQIVND (reference sequence). CDR3 sequence reads: CASRTSGRAGEQYF. CDR3 coding DNA: TGTGCCAGTAGAACTAGCGGGAGGGCGGGCGAGCAGTACTTC.

V gene TRBV7-3 combines with J gene TRBJ2-1; D not certain. The CDR3 has 14 residues. Between the trimmed V and J ends, which lost 0 bases and 6 bases, there was a span of 9 bases. Germline CDR1 is SGHTA and CDR2 is FQGTGA. Here the CDR3 DNA reads TGTGCCAGCAGCTTAACGAGTGTAAGCAATGAGCAGTTCTTC. It yields the protein CASSLTSVSNEQFF.